This TCR beta chain was captured by sequencing in a study of long-term antiretroviral therapy in people with HIV. Study at large: Samples from the earliest time points predate the 2015 immediate-ART recommendation by about a decade.

Running of the v3.0 immunoSEQ assay took place at survey level. Libraries were prepared by immunoSEQ multiplex PCR; TCRdb keeps only in-frame clonotypes and omits some of them. The sample consists of about 28,000 clones, 70% to 90% of them appearing once. Study findings and constraints: Older ART regimens may have been in use when blood was drawn between the mid-2000s and the late 2010s. HIV repertoires covered narrower CDR3 length ranges than controls did.

Treatment for all HIV-infected participants took place in the United States. A note on this clone: Its antigen is not identified.

The CDR3 runs 16 residues. Germline loops: CDR1 MGHRA, CDR2 YSYEKL. V lost 0 bases to trimming and J lost 4 bases, with 16 bases between them. This sample comprised unsorted PBMCs, obtained 0.5 years after starting antiretroviral therapy. The V gene is TRBV4-1, the J gene TRBJ2-7; tentative D call: TRBD1 (5 bases). This receptor was taken from a woman aged 18-29 years with HIV. CDR3 region: CASSQESYQGAYEQYF. CDR3 DNA: TGCGCCAGCAGCCAAGAGTCCTACCAGGGCGCGTACGAGCAGTACTTC.